This T cell receptor (beta chain) came from a study of blood T cell repertoires in COVID-19. Study overall: Donors in Cohort 3 who had recovered were those with two negative PCRs, healthcare professional clearance, or resolution of their symptoms. The origin of the acute and convalescent COVID-19 samples was the United States, Italy and Spain.

V lost 0 bases to trimming and J lost 5 bases, with 14 bases between them. CDR3 length: 15 amino acids. CDR1 SGHKS and CDR2 YYEKEE come from the germline V gene (reference sequence). Original methodology: By means of reference gene primer amplification, nucleated cell counts were estimated. This table comes from immunoSEQ multiplex PCR, and its TCRdb copy is limited to in-frame clones, with some not included. That table furnishes V, J and clone size, whereas the DNA furnished D and trimming. The data show over 200,000 clones, around 85% seen once. Adults between about 18 and 95 years of age took part from under 25 US areas.

The chain is built from TRBV5-5 and TRBJ2-5; D not certain. The sequence derives from a woman between 50 and 59 years old in a cohort exposed to, infected with or recovered from COVID-19 (not recorded which). Sequencing was done on a sample of PBMCs or T cells enriched from blood (not recorded which). The CDR3 is CASSLGGVGEETQYF. For the CDR3, the DNA is TGTGCCAGCAGCTTGGGCGGAGTTGGTGAGGAGACCCAGTACTTC.